Below, one T cell receptor beta chain is given with its context. Its antigen is still unknown. Germline V gene lookup returns CDR1 MNHNS and CDR2 SASEGT. The CDR3 covers 16 residues. With 3 bases removed from V and 1 base from J, the gap between germline ends came to 16 bases. TCRdb's table, derived via immunoSEQ multiplex PCR, lists solely in-frame clones and lacks some. Of 90,000 or so clones in the sample, around 87% were seen once. This entry comes from a study of PD-L1 blockade in urothelial cancer. On the study more broadly: After treatment start, blood was analyzed at 3 weeks (second dose) and at 6 weeks. Blood gave a median about 150,000 T cells. Study results and caveats: Stronger expansion of tumor-associated clones in blood at 3 weeks distinguished durable-benefit patients.

Time point here: pretreatment peripheral blood. Sequencing used PBMCs, obtained around atezolizumab (anti-PD-L1) treatment. This sequence originates from a man aged 55 to 70 with urothelial cancer. The rearrangement links TRBV6-1 to TRBJ2-7, with D unresolved. Here the CDR3 DNA reads TGTGCCAGCAGTGATGATTTGGTTGGGCTTTCCTACGAGCAGTACTTC. Amino acids: CASSDDLVGLSYEQYF.